This is a list of T cell receptor beta chains from one sample in a study of cytomegalovirus exposure and HLA in healthy donors. Sequencing was performed with immunoSEQ multiplex PCR; in TCRdb, only in-frame clones are kept and a portion is missing. The data hold around 100,000 clones, with less than 75% observed a single time. The specimen was PBMCs. These receptors were collected from a young man in good health and CMV-seronegative. Both conserved end residues are part of each CDR3. The D gene is left open where the match is weak. Clone size is given for some rows only: seen once, a few or many times, or a class if the clone is expanded.

>TRBJ2-5|NA|TRBV4-2|TRBD2|18
CASSQEGPPSGGYETQYF
TGTGCCAGCAGCCAAGAAGGTCCCCCTAGCGGGGGGTATGAGACCCAGTACTTC
>TRBJ2-3|NA|TRBV6-4|NA|13
CASSDSDRDTQYF
TGTGCCAGCAGTGACTCAGACAGAGATACGCAGTATTTT
>TRBJ2-3|NA|TRBV15|TRBD2|16
CATSRDFSGGPDTQYF
TGTGCCACCAGCAGAGATTTTAGCGGGGGGCCAGATACGCAGTATTTT
>TRBJ1-2|NA|TRBV6-6|TRBD1|14
CASSHQGVAYGYTF
TGTGCCAGCAGCCACCAGGGGGTTGCCTATGGCTACACCTTC
>TRBJ2-7|NA|TRBV7-9|NA|10
CASGSDEQYF
TGTGCCAGCGGGAGCGACGAGCAGTACTTC
>TRBJ2-1|NA|TRBV6-6|TRBD2|15
CASSPLAGVDNEQFF
TGTGCCAGCAGTCCCCTAGCGGGGGTAGACAATGAGCAGTTCTTC
>TRBJ1-1|NA|TRBV18|NA|17
CASSPPVRAGPNTEAFF
TGTGCCAGCTCACCACCGGTGAGAGCTGGGCCCAACACTGAAGCTTTCTTT
>TRBJ1-1|NA|TRBV9|NA|15
CASSPRQAMNTEAFF
TGTGCCAGCAGCCCCCGACAGGCGATGAACACTGAAGCTTTCTTT
>TRBJ1-1|NA|TRBV5-5|NA|14
CASSNYRDGFEAFF
TGTGCCAGCAGCAACTACAGGGACGGATTTGAAGCTTTCTTT
>TRBJ1-4|few|TRBV7-9|NA|16
CASSLGRGNLYEKLFF
TGTGCCAGCAGCTTAGGACGGGGGAACCTTTATGAAAAACTGTTTTTT
>TRBJ1-4|NA|TRBV10-2|TRBD1|13
CASSAGGGEKLFF
TGCGCCAGCAGTGCAGGGGGCGGTGAAAAACTGTTTTTT
>TRBJ1-6|once|TRBV9|TRBD1|15
CASSMTGGLDSPLHF
TGTGCCAGCAGCATGACAGGGGGCTTGGATTCACCCCTCCACTTT
>TRBJ1-2|NA|TRBV7-8|TRBD1|16
CASSLRTGISDYGYTF
TGTGCCAGCAGCCTCAGGACAGGGATTAGTGACTATGGCTACACCTTC
>TRBJ2-7|many|TRBV6-6|TRBD1|15
CASSYSGTGGYEQYF
TGTGCCAGCAGTTACTCCGGGACAGGGGGCTACGAGCAGTACTTC
>TRBJ2-4|NA|TRBV1|NA|17
CTSSPPTQRRGKNIQYF
TGCACCAGCAGCCCCCCGACCCAAAGGAGGGGCAAAAACATTCAGTACTTC
>TRBJ1-5|NA|TRBV27|NA|14
CASSLTRDGQPQHF
TGTGCCAGCAGCCTAACCCGGGATGGGCAGCCCCAGCATTTT
>TRBJ2-5|few|TRBV10-2|TRBD1|14
CASSEPGQQETQYF
TGCGCCAGCAGTGAACCGGGACAGCAAGAGACCCAGTACTTC
>TRBJ2-1|NA|TRBV6-6|TRBD1|15
CASSYSGTGFCEQFF
TGTGCCAGCAGTTACTCGGGGACAGGGTTTTGTGAGCAGTTCTTC
>TRBJ2-5|NA|TRBV5-1|TRBD2|14
CASSETSGGETQYF
TGCGCCAGCAGCGAAACTAGCGGGGGAGAGACCCAGTACTTC
>TRBJ2-3|NA|TRBV27|TRBD2|14
CASSPGTRADTQYF
TGTGCCAGCAGTCCCGGGACTAGAGCAGATACGCAGTATTTT
>TRBJ1-3|few|TRBV6-1|NA|17
CASSEAAGSPWGNTIYF
TGTGCCAGCAGTGAAGCTGCCGGTTCGCCCTGGGGAAACACCATATATTTT
>TRBJ2-7|NA|TRBV6-1|NA|12
CASRRESYEQYF
TGTGCCAGCAGAAGGGAGTCCTACGAGCAGTACTTC
>TRBJ2-4|NA|TRBV30|NA|16
CAWSLGLAEGGNIQYF
TGTGCCTGGAGTCTTGGGCTAGCGGAGGGGGGAAACATTCAGTACTTC
>TRBJ2-7|few|TRBV4-3|TRBD2|16
CASSQDQGLATNEQYF
TGCGCCAGCAGCCAAGATCAAGGACTAGCGACTAACGAGCAGTACTTC
>TRBJ2-5|NA|TRBV7-2|TRBD1|14
CASGGQGARETQYF
TGTGCCAGCGGCGGACAGGGGGCCCGGGAGACCCAGTACTTC
>TRBJ2-7|few|TRBV7-9|TRBD1|13
CASSSHGQGEQYF
TGTGCCAGCAGCTCCCACGGACAGGGGGAGCAGTACTTC
>TRBJ1-2|NA|TRBV10-3|TRBD1|17
CAISEVRQGASNYGYTF
TGTGCCATCAGTGAGGTCAGACAGGGGGCTAGTAACTATGGCTACACCTTC
>TRBJ2-3|few|TRBV27|NA|16
CASSQIGPGKTDTQYF
TGTGCCAGCAGTCAAATAGGGCCGGGAAAAACAGATACGCAGTATTTT
>TRBJ1-1|few|TRBV5-1|NA|15
CASRASQGPNTEAFF
TGCGCCAGCAGAGCGTCTCAGGGTCCAAACACTGAAGCTTTCTTT
>TRBJ1-4|once|TRBV27|NA|15
CASSLVAQGSEKLFF
TGTGCCAGCAGTTTAGTCGCACAGGGAAGTGAAAAACTGTTTTTT
>TRBJ2-4|few|TRBV5-4|TRBD2|17
CASSVGLAGGLGNIQYF
TGTGCCAGCAGCGTGGGACTAGCGGGAGGTCTGGGGAACATTCAGTACTTC
>TRBJ2-2|NA|TRBV28|NA|15
CASSPRDYIEGELFF
TGTGCCAGCAGTCCAAGAGACTACATTGAGGGGGAGCTGTTTTTT
>TRBJ2-1|NA|TRBV7-2|NA|15
CASSLTREYGNEQFF
TGTGCCAGCAGCTTAACTAGAGAATATGGGAATGAGCAGTTCTTC
>TRBJ2-7|NA|TRBV6-1|NA|16
CASSGARNTGREEQYF
TGTGCCAGCAGTGGGGCGAGGAATACGGGAAGAGAGGAGCAGTACTTC
>TRBJ1-4|NA|TRBV9|NA|15
CASSGQLATNEKLFF
TGTGCCAGCAGCGGACAGCTAGCAACTAATGAAAAACTGTTTTTT
>TRBJ2-2|NA|TRBV21-1|NA|11
CARTQTGELFF
TGTGCCAGGACACAAACCGGGGAGCTGTTTTTT
>TRBJ2-7|NA|TRBV5-6|NA|13
CASSLVQSYEQYF
TGTGCCAGCAGCTTGGTCCAGTCCTACGAGCAGTACTTC
>TRBJ1-3|NA|TRBV2|NA|15
CASRAAGSEGNTIYF
TGTGCCAGCAGGGCAGCAGGCTCCGAAGGAAACACCATATATTTT
>TRBJ1-1|once|TRBV28|TRBD1|12
CASVTGDTEAFF
TGTGCCAGCGTGACAGGGGACACTGAAGCTTTCTTT
>TRBJ1-2|NA|TRBV5-8|NA|12
CASSVGGDGYTF
TGTGCCAGCAGTGTCGGGGGGGATGGCTACACCTTC
>TRBJ1-5|once|TRBV4-1|NA|18
CASSQDTHLQYSNQPQHF
TGCGCCAGCAGCCAAGATACGCATCTACAGTATAGCAATCAGCCCCAGCATTTT
>TRBJ1-2|NA|TRBV21-1|NA|17
CASSHVQFGRGGYGYTF
TGTGCCAGCAGCCATGTACAGTTTGGGCGGGGGGGCTATGGCTACACCTTC
>TRBJ1-2|few|TRBV19|TRBD1|15
CASSPGDRVGYGYTF
TGTGCCAGTAGTCCCGGGGACAGGGTTGGCTATGGCTACACCTTC
>TRBJ2-1|few|TRBV6-5|TRBD1|15
CATTRTGTGVNEQFF
TGTGCCACCACAAGGACCGGGACAGGTGTTAATGAGCAGTTCTTC
>TRBJ1-4|NA|TRBV5-1|TRBD1|15
CASSRSGGTNEKLFF
TGCGCCAGCAGCCGTTCAGGGGGCACTAATGAAAAACTGTTTTTT
>TRBJ1-5|NA|TRBV9|NA|15
CASSDGRGSNQPQHF
TGTGCCAGCAGCGACGGGAGAGGTAGCAATCAGCCCCAGCATTTT
>TRBJ1-1|many|TRBV29-1|NA|12
CSVCLSNTEAFF
TGCAGCGTTTGTCTATCGAACACTGAAGCTTTCTTT
>TRBJ1-1|few|TRBV30|NA|12
CASKELNTEAFF
TGTGCCTCAAAAGAACTAAACACTGAAGCTTTCTTT
>TRBJ2-5|NA|TRBV10-3|NA|13
CAISTREQETQYF
TGTGCCATCAGTACTAGAGAACAAGAGACCCAGTACTTC
>TRBJ2-3|NA|TRBV6-4|NA|17
CASSNSYGVRGTDTQYF
TGTGCCAGCAGTAACTCGTACGGGGTGAGGGGCACAGATACGCAGTATTTT
>TRBJ1-6|NA|TRBV6-6|TRBD1|14
CASSSDRGNSPLHF
TGTGCCAGCAGTTCGGACAGGGGTAATTCACCCCTCCACTTT
>TRBJ2-1|NA|TRBV30|NA|14
CAWESGLTYNEQFF
TGTGCCTGGGAAAGCGGCCTAACCTACAATGAGCAGTTCTTC
>TRBJ1-2|NA|TRBV2|NA|13
CASSESGFYGYTF
TGTGCCAGCAGTGAATCGGGGTTCTATGGCTACACCTTC
>TRBJ1-5|once|TRBV6-5|NA|15
CASSYSRQNHQPQHF
TGTGCCAGCAGTTACTCACGCCAGAACCATCAGCCCCAGCATTTT
>TRBJ1-6|few|TRBV6-1|NA|14
CASTPSDSYSPLHF
TGTGCCAGCACCCCATCGGACAGCTATTCACCCCTCCACTTT
>TRBJ2-7|NA|TRBV5-4|TRBD2|17
CASSFPGLAGGSREQCF
TGTGCCAGCAGCTTTCCGGGACTAGCGGGAGGTTCGAGGGAGCAGTGCTTC
>TRBJ1-2|once|TRBV27|TRBD1|16
CASSPGTGITNYGYTF
TGTGCCAGCAGCCCCGGGACAGGGATAACCAACTATGGCTACACCTTC
>TRBJ1-5|NA|TRBV28|NA|12
CASRGGNQPQHF
TGTGCCAGCAGGGGCGGCAATCAGCCCCAGCATTTT
>TRBJ1-1|NA|TRBV7-2|NA|12
CASSPSRGEAFF
TGTGCCAGCAGCCCGTCCCGCGGGGAAGCTTTCTTT